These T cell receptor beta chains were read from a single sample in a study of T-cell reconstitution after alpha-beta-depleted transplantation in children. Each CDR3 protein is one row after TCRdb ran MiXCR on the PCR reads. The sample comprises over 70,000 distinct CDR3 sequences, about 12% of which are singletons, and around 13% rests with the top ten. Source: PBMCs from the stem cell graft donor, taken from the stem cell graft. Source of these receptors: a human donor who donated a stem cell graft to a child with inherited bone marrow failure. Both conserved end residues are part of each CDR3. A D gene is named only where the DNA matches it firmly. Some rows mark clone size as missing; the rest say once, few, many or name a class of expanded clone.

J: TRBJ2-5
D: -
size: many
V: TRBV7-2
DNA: TGTGCCAGCAGCATGACAGAAACCCAGTACTTC
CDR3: CASSMTETQYF

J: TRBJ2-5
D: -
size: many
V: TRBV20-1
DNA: TGCAGTGCTAGCAAACGGGACTTAGAGACCCAGTACTTC
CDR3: CSASKRDLETQYF

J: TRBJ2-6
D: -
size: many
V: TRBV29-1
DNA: TGCAGCGTTGATGGGGTTTCTGGGGCCAACGTCCTGACTTTC
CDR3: CSVDGVSGANVLTF

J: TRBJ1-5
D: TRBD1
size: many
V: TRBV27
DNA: TGTGCCAGCAGTTCAAGAGGGGGCGGTCAGCCCCAGCATTTT
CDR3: CASSSRGGGQPQHF

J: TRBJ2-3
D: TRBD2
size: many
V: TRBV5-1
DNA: TGCGCCAGCAGCTTGCCCATAGCGGGAGGGCTGGATACGCAGTATTTT
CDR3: CASSLPIAGGLDTQYF

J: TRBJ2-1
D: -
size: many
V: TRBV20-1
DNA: TGCAGTGCTAGCACAGACCCCTACAATGAGCAGTTCTTC
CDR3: CSASTDPYNEQFF

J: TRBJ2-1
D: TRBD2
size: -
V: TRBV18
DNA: TGTGCCAGCTCACCATTAGCCCTAGCGGGAGACAATGAGCAGTTCTTC
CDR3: CASSPLALAGDNEQFF

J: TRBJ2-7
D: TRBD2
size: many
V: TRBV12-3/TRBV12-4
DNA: TGTGCCAGCAGTCCGACTAGCGGGACGTACGAGCAGTACTTC
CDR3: CASSPTSGTYEQYF

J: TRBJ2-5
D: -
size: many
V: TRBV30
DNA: TGTGCCTGGAGTCGTGGATTAGGGGAGGAGACCCAGTACTTC
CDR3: CAWSRGLGEETQYF

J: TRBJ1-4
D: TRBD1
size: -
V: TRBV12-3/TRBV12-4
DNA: TGTGCCAGCAGTTTCGGACAGGGGGTTAATGAAAAACTGTTTTTT
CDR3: CASSFGQGVNEKLFF

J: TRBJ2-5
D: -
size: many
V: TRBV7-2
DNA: TGTGCCAGCAGCTTAGCGCGACACCAAGAGACCCAGTACTTC
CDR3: CASSLARHQETQYF

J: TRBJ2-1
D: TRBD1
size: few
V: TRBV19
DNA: TGTGCCAGTAGTACCCGGGACAGGTTGTACAATGAGCAGTTCTTC
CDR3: CASSTRDRLYNEQFF

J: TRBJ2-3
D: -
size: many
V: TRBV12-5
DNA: TGTGCTAGTGGTTTGGTGACAGCCTCAAGCGCAGATACGCAGTATTTT
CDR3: CASGLVTASSADTQYF

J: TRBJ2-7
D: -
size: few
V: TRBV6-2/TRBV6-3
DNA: TGTGCCAGCAGTTATGGCTACGTAGTCTACGAGCAGTACTTC
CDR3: CASSYGYVVYEQYF

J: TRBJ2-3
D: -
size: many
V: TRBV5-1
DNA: TGCGCCAGCAGCGTCCCGGGGGCAGATACGCAGTATTTT
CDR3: CASSVPGADTQYF

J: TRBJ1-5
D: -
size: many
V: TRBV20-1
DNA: TGCAGTGCAGACGGGACGGACAATCAGCCCCAGCATTTT
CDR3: CSADGTDNQPQHF

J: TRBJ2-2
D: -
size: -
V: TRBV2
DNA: TGTGCCAGCAGTGATCGATCGGGGTACACCGGGGAGCTGTTTTTT
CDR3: CASSDRSGYTGELFF

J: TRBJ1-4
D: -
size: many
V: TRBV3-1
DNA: TGTGCCAGCAGCCAAGATCCTGAGACAGCGAATAATGAAAAACTGTTTTTT
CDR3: CASSQDPETANNEKLFF

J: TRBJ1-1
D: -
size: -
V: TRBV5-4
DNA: TGTGCCAGCAGCTTGTCCGGACATAACACTGAAGCTTTCTTT
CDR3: CASSLSGHNTEAFF

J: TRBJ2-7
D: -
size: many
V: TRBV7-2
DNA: TGTGCCAGCAGATGGACAGATTCCTACGAGCAGTACTTC
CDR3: CASRWTDSYEQYF

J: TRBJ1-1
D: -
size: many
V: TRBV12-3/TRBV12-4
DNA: TGTGCCAGCAGTTTGTCCGGCCCCCGGAGGACTGAAGCTTTCTTT
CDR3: CASSLSGPRRTEAFF

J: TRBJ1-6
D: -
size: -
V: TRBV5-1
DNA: TGCGCCAGCAGCTTGGAACTGAATTCACCCCTCCACTTT
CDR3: CASSLELNSPLHF

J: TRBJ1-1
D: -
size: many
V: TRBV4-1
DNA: TGCGCCAGCAAACGGAACACTGAAGCTTTCTTT
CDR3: CASKRNTEAFF

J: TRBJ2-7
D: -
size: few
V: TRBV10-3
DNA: TGTGCCATCAGTGAGCCGGGGACTGGAGCCTACGAGCAGTACTTC
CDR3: CAISEPGTGAYEQYF

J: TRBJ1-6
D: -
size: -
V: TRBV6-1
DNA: TGTGCCAGCAGTCTAGCCGGGGCCGTTGGTTCACCCCTCCACTTT
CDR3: CASSLAGAVGSPLHF

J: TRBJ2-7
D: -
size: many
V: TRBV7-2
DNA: TGTGCCAGCAGCTTAGAGTTGGGGGTCTACGAGCAGTACTTC
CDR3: CASSLELGVYEQYF

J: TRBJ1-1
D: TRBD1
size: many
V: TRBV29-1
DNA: TGCAGCGTCGACAGGGCGAACACTGAAGCTTTCTTT
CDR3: CSVDRANTEAFF

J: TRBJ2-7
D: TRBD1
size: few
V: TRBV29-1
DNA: TGCAGCGTGCAGGGGGCGGGTGAGCAGTACTTC
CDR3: CSVQGAGEQYF

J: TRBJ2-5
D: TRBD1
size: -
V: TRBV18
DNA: TGTGCCAGCTCCACAGGGGTCCAAGAGACCCAGTACTTC
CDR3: CASSTGVQETQYF

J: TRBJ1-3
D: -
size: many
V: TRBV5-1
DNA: TGCGCCAGCAGCTTGGGTGGGGACCGCTCTGGAAACACCATATATTTT
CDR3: CASSLGGDRSGNTIYF

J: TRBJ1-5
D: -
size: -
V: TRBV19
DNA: TGTGCCAGTAGTTATGGGCTGGGGCAGCCCCAGCATTTT
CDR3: CASSYGLGQPQHF

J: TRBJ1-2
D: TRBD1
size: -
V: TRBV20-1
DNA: TGCAGTGCTACAGGGACAGGATACTATGGCTACACCTTC
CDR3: CSATGTGYYGYTF

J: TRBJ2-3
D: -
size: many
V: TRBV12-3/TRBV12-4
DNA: TGTGCCACCGCTAGGGTCGCAGATACGCAGTATTTT
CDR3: CATARVADTQYF

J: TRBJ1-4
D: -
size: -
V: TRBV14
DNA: TGTGCCAGCAGCCAAGGTCGGGACGATGAAAAACTGTTTTTT
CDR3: CASSQGRDDEKLFF

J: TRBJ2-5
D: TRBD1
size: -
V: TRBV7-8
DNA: TGTGCCAGCACCGTACAGAGACAGGGGGAGACCCAGTACTTC
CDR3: CASTVQRQGETQYF

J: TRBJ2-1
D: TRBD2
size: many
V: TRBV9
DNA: TGTGCCAGCAGCGCCAGCGGGAGACGCCGTGAGGAGCAGTTCTTC
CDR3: CASSASGRRREEQFF

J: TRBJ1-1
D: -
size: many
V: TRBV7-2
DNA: TGTGCCAGCAGCTTAGGTCCGACTGCGGGAACTGAAGCTTTCTTT
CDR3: CASSLGPTAGTEAFF

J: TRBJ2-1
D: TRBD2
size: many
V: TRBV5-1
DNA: TGCGCCAGCAGCCCCGCTAGCGGGGGTTACAATGAGCAGTTCTTC
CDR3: CASSPASGGYNEQFF

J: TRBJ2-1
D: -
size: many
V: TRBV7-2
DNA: TGTGCCAGCAGCTTAGAGGGCAGGGACAATGAGCAGTTCTTC
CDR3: CASSLEGRDNEQFF

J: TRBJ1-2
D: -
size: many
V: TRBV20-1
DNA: TGCAGTGGGGGGGACCCTCCCTATGGCTACACCTTC
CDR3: CSGGDPPYGYTF

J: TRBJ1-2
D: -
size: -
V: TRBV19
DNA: TGTGCCAGTAGTATAGAACCGGGGGGCGGCGGCTACACCTTC
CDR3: CASSIEPGGGGYTF

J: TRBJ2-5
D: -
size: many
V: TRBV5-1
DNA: TGCGCCAGCAGCTCCTGGGAGACCCAGTACTTC
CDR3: CASSSWETQYF

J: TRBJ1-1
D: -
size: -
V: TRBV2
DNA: TGTGCCAGCAGTGTTGGGGGGGCCCGTCTTGAAGCTTTCTTT
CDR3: CASSVGGARLEAFF

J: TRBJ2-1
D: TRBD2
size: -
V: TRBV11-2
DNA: TGTGCCAGCAGCCCCCGACTAGCGGGGAGGAATGAGCAGTTCTTC
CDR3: CASSPRLAGRNEQFF

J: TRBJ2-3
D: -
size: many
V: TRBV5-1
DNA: TGCGCCAGCAGCTTGCAGGTCTCCACAGATACGCAGTATTTT
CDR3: CASSLQVSTDTQYF

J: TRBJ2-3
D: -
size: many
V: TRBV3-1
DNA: TGTGCCAGCAGCCAAGATACGGCAGCTAGCACAGATACGCAGTATTTT
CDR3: CASSQDTAASTDTQYF

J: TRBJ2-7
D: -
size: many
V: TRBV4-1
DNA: TGCGCCAGCAGCCAAGATGGCGGAACCTACGAGCAGTACTTC
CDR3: CASSQDGGTYEQYF

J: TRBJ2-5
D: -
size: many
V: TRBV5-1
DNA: TGCGCCAGCAGCTTCGCACAGGGTCCGCAAGAGACCCAGTACTTC
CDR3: CASSFAQGPQETQYF

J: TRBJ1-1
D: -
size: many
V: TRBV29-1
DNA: TGCAGCGGGAGGGACGGAATGAACACTGAAGCTTTCTTT
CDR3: CSGRDGMNTEAFF

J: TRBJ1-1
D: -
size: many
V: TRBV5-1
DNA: TGCGCCAGCAGCTTGGCTGTGAGCACTGAAGCTTTCTTT
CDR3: CASSLAVSTEAFF

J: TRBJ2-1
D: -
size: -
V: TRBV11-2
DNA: TGTGCCAGCAGCTTAGAAGGCCCGGGAAATGAGCAGTTCTTC
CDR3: CASSLEGPGNEQFF

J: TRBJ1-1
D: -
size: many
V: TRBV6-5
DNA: TGTGCCAGCAGTTACGGGTTGAATGCCAGGGAGGCTTTCTTT
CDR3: CASSYGLNAREAFF

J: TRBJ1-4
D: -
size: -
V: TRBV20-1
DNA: TGCAGTGCTAGAGTAGCAGGGTCTGATGAAAAACTGTTTTTT
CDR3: CSARVAGSDEKLFF

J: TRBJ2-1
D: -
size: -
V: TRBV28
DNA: TGTGCCAGCAGCCGTTATGGTAGGGAAAAGTACAATGAGCAGTTCTTC
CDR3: CASSRYGREKYNEQFF

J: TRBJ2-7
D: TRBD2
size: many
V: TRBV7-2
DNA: TGTGCCAGCAGCTTGACTAGCGGGAGAGACGAGCAGTACTTC
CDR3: CASSLTSGRDEQYF

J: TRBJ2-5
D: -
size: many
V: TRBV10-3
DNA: TGTGCCATCAGTGGAAGTGGGGAGACCCAGTACTTC
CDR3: CAISGSGETQYF

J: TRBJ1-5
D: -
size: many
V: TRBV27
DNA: TGTGCCAGCAGTCAACACAAGGGAACCTTCGATAATCAGCCCCAGCATTTT
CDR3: CASSQHKGTFDNQPQHF

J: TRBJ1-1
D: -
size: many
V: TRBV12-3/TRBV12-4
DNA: TGTGCCAGCAGTTTAATGTGGAACACTGAAGCTTTCTTT
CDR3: CASSLMWNTEAFF

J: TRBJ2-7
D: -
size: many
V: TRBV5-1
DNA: TGCGCCAGCAGCTTCGGGAGCTCCTACGAGCAGTACTTC
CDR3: CASSFGSSYEQYF